Reported below is one T cell receptor (beta chain). Its antigen is undetermined. The length of the CDR3 is 16 residues. J lost 7 bases, V lost 3 bases, and 4 bases had no gene match. Germline loops: CDR1 KGHDR, CDR2 SFDVKD. The source of the sample is a study of T cells in Graves' hyperthyroidism and ophthalmopathy. General study results and limits: Blood held most thyroid clonotypes expanded above 0.001 frequency.

Any symptoms of ophthalmopathy came after the first hyperthyroidism diagnosis, from which the blood sample dates. RNA transcripts were the template for amplifying TCR beta CDR3 regions. When the TCR CDR3 underwent first-round RT-PCR, the HTBI primer set was used. TCRdb redid the calling of the multiplex PCR reads with MiXCR, one entry per CDR3 protein. Here the sample spans more than 550,000 distinct CDR3 sequences, roughly a sixth being singletons. The rearrangement joins TRBV24-1 to TRBJ2-1, with 14 positions matching TRBD2. This sequence originates from a woman aged 45-65 years with Graves' hyperthyroidism that later progressed to Graves' ophthalmopathy. The specimen was blood. CDR3 DNA sequence: TGTGCCACCAGTGATATGGGACTAGCGGGGGCAAATGAGCAGTTCTTC. This translates into CATSDMGLAGANEQFF.